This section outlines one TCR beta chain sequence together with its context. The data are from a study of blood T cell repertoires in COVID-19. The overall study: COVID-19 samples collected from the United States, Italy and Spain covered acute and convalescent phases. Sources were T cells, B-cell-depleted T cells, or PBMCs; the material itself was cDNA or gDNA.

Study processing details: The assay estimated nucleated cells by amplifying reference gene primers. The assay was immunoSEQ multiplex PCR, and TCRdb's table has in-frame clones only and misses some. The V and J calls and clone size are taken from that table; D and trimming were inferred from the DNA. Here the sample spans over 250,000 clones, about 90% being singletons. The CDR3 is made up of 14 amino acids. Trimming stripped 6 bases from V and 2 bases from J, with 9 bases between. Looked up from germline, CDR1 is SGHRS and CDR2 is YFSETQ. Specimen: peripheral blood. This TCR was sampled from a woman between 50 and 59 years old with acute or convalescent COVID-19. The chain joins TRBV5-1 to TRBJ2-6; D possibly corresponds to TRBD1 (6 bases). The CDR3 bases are TGCGCCAGCATAACAGGGCCTGGGGCCAACGTCCTGACTTTC. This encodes CASITGPGANVLTF.